The next 27 T cell receptor beta chains were all read from a single sample in a study of blood T cell repertoires in COVID-19. The repertoire was sequenced with immunoSEQ multiplex PCR; TCRdb's copy has only in-frame clones and lacks some. Found here are roughly 180,000 clones, 80% of them singletons; the top ten hold roughly an eighth. Sequenced material: PBMCs or T cells enriched from blood (not recorded which). These receptor sequences come from a man aged 60-69 years who had been exposed to COVID-19.

The chain combines TRBV7-2 with TRBJ2-3; 9 bases are shared with TRBD2. This CDR3 has 16 amino acids. V trimming: 1 base; J trimming: 1 base; junction bases outside the gene matches: 3. Germline V gene sequence: CDR1 SGHTA, CDR2 FQGNSA. Written as DNA, the CDR3 is TGTGCCAGCAGCTTAGTTCAGCGGGGGGGCACAGATACGCAGTATTTT. Its protein product is CASSLVQRGGTDTQYF. Using reference TRBV7-2 and TRBJ2-3 for the parts outside the CDR3, the full variable domain is GAGVSQSPSNKVTEKGKDVELRCDPISGHTALYWYRQSLGQGLEFLIYFQGNSAPDKSGLPSDRFSAERTGGSVSTLTIQRTQQEDSAVYLCASSLVQRGGTDTQYFGPGTRLTVL.

The rearrangement links TRBV6-6 to TRBJ1-1, with D perhaps TRBD1 (5 bases). V gave up 1 base and J gave up 4 bases, with 16 bases separating them. This CDR3 spans 16 amino acids. CDR1 is MNHNY and CDR2 is SVGAGI in the germline V gene (reference sequence). The CDR3 region is CASSYFPPGRGTEAFF. DNA of the CDR3: TGTGCCAGCAGTTACTTCCCCCCAGGGAGGGGCACTGAAGCTTTCTTT.

This rearrangement joins TRBV5-1 to TRBJ1-1; maybe TRBD1 (6 bases). V shed 0 bases and J shed 10 bases, with 10 bases lying between them. The CDR3 length is 12 residues. Germline assignment: CDR1 SGHRS and CDR2 YFSETQ. The CDR3 DNA follows: TGCGCCAGCAGCTTGGAGGGGGATCGAGCTTTCTTT. The encoded protein is CASSLEGDRAFF.

The rearrangement uses TRBV28 and TRBJ2-4; a weak D match, TRBD1 (6 bases). V lost 4 bases and J lost 1, with 17 bases in between. This CDR3 spans 17 amino acids. Germline lookup yields CDR1 MDHEN and CDR2 SYDVKM. The CDR3 loop is CASSSTYRVGAKNIQYF. CDR3 bases: TGTGCCAGCAGTTCGACATACAGGGTAGGCGCCAAAAACATTCAGTACTTC.

CDR3 region: CASSYPGLGDTQYF. The CDR3 region has the DNA TGTGCCAGCAGCTACCCGGGACTCGGAGATACGCAGTATTTT. The genes are TRBV11-2 and TRBJ2-3, with D tentatively TRBD2 (6 bases). CDR1 is SGHAT, CDR2 FQNNGV, per germline. Trimming left V 4 bases short and J 5 bases short, with 13 bases between. There are 14 residues in the CDR3.

The rearrangement links TRBV7-9 to TRBJ2-3; TRBD2 matches at 10 bases. The CDR3 runs to 14 residues. The V segment lost 5 bases and the J segment 4 bases; nucleotides outside the gene matches: 3. The germline CDR1 and CDR2 sequences are SEHNR and FQNEAQ (reference sequence). The CDR3 is CASSASGRPDTQYF. CDR3 nucleotide sequence: TGTGCCAGCAGCGCTAGCGGGAGACCAGATACGCAGTATTTT.

This chain links TRBV18 with TRBJ1-4; the D gene is possibly TRBD1 (6 bases). Germline CDR1 KGHSH, CDR2 LQKENI. There are 15 residues in the CDR3. V was clipped by 4 bases and J by 0 bases, with 9 bases between them. In DNA, the CDR3 is TGTGCCAGCTCACAATGGACAGCAACTAATGAAAAACTGTTTTTT. This translates into CASSQWTATNEKLFF.

Comment on this clone: Additional DNA sequences in this sample encode the identical CDR3. The chain uses TRBV5-4 and TRBJ2-5; 10 bases agree with TRBD2. V dropped 2 bases and J dropped 5; count of bases not matched to a gene: 3. The CDR3 spans 14 residues. The V gene's germline CDR1 is SGHNT and CDR2 YYREEE (reference sequence). The CDR3 sequence: CASSLSGRGETQYF. The CDR3 nucleotides read TGTGCCAGCAGCTTAAGCGGGAGGGGCGAGACCCAGTACTTC.

The chain employs TRBV10-3 and TRBJ2-1, with 12 positions matching TRBD2. This CDR3 comprises 17 residues. Germline values: CDR1 ENHRY, CDR2 SYGVKD. V shed 6 bases and J 8 bases; nucleotides not matched to a gene: 14. CDR3 protein: CAISGLGLAGGRDEQFF. CDR3 bases: TGTGCCATCAGCGGCCTGGGCCTAGCGGGAGGGAGGGATGAGCAGTTCTTC.

In this sample, this clone is medium-sized. The CDR3 sequence: CASSKTGTGNIQYF. The CDR3 DNA reads as TGTGCCAGTAGTAAAACCGGGACAGGGAACATTCAGTACTTC. The chain joins TRBV19 to TRBJ2-4, with 9 bases aligning to TRBD1. The CDR3 covers 14 residues. The V and J ends lost 4 bases and 7 bases, in that order; junction bases with no gene match: 5. Per the germline V gene, CDR1 is LNHDA and CDR2 is SQIVND (reference sequence).

This CDR3 reads CASSLRGLGNTIYF. The DNA for the CDR3 is TGTGCCAGCAGCTTGAGGGGCCTTGGAAACACCATATATTTT. The J gene is TRBJ1-3, the V gene TRBV5-5, with a weak D call TRBD1 (5 bases). The V end was cut by 1 base, the J end by 3 bases, with 8 bases between. The CDR3 runs 14 residues. The germline gives CDR1 SGHKS, CDR2 YYEKEE (reference sequence).

A few counts support this clone. The chain links TRBV11-3 to TRBJ2-7; 7 bases map to TRBD1. The CDR3 has 14 amino acids. Germline V gives CDR1 SGHNT, CDR2 YENEEA. V was clipped by 0 bases and J by 3 bases; unmatched bases: 2. In nucleotides, the CDR3 is TGTGCCAGCAGCTTAGAGACAGGGAACTACGAGCAGTACTTC. It translates to CASSLETGNYEQYF.

This chain's CDR3 is CASSLGTSGPRTDTQYF. CDR3 DNA: TGTGCCAGCAGCTTAGGGACTAGCGGTCCACGCACAGATACGCAGTATTTT. The chain uses TRBV7-8 and TRBJ2-3, with 10 bases fitting TRBD2. CDR1 and CDR2 (germline): SGHVS, FQNEAQ. V was pared by 1 base and J by 1 base, with 5 bases of the junction left unmatched. The CDR3 sequence is 17 residues long.

The CDR3 is CASSPNARSGRGWGTDTQYF. The CDR3 nucleotides read TGTGCCAGCAGTCCCAACGCTCGAAGCGGGAGAGGTTGGGGCACAGATACGCAGTATTTT. The chain employs TRBV27 and TRBJ2-3, with 8 bases lining up with TRBD2. Germline CDR1 and CDR2: MNHEY and SMNVEV (reference sequence). CDR3 size: 20 residues. Trimming cost V 5 bases and J 1 base; bases outside gene matches: 20.

This clone was recorded only once. The genes are TRBV3-1 (or the pseudogene TRBV3-2) and TRBJ1-1; a weak D match, TRBD1 (5 bases). The CDR3 is 14 amino acids. Germline V gene data show CDR1 as LGHDT and CDR2 as YNNKEL (reference sequence). The V gene lost 1 base and the J gene lost 4 bases, with 10 bases spanning the gap. CDR3 in amino acids: CASSQGQTVTEAFF. In DNA form, the CDR3 reads TGTGCCAGCAGCCAAGGACAGACGGTCACTGAAGCTTTCTTT.

The chain couples TRBV5-1 to TRBJ1-6; 10 nucleotides align to TRBD1. CDR3 length equals 16 residues. Germline CDR1 SGHRS, CDR2 YFSETQ. Trimming cost V 0 bases and J 9 bases; bases outside gene matches: 6. The chain's CDR3 is CASSLALGTGVSPLHF. The CDR3 region has the DNA TGCGCCAGCAGCTTGGCCCTAGGGACAGGGGTTTCACCCCTCCACTTT. Complete variable domain (other parts from reference TRBV5-1 and TRBJ1-6): KAGVTQTPRYLIKTRGQQVTLSCSPISGHRSVSWYQQTPGQGLQFLFEYFSETQRNKGNFPGRFSGRQFSNSRSEMNVSTLELGDSALYLCASSLALGTGVSPLHFGNGTRLTVT.

This clone appeared a few times. The chain joins TRBV10-3 to TRBJ2-3; 9 nucleotides match TRBD2. The CDR3 sequence is 16 residues long. J was trimmed by 6 bases and V by 5 bases; bases with no gene match: 12. Germline V gives CDR1 ENHRY, CDR2 SYGVKD. DNA of the CDR3: TGTGCCATCAGTACAGCGGGAGGACCCCTTGGGGATACGCAGTATTTT. Protein sequence: CAISTAGGPLGDTQYF.

This clone was detected only once. The rearrangement uses TRBV7-8 and TRBJ2-3; 9 bases map to TRBD2. The CDR3 runs to 18 residues. CDR1 and CDR2 from the germline V gene are SGHVS and FQNEAQ. The junction had 10 bases not matched to a gene; V was cut back by 3 bases and J by 0 bases. The CDR3 DNA reads TGTGCCAGCAGCTTTGCCCTAGCGGGACGCCCTAGCACAGATACGCAGTATTTT. Translation gives CASSFALAGRPSTDTQYF.

The rearrangement joins TRBV7-9 to TRBJ1-3; possibly TRBD1 for D (5 bases). CDR1 SEHNR and CDR2 FQNEAQ come from the germline V gene (reference sequence). This CDR3 spans 17 amino acids. The germline V and J ends were trimmed by 4 bases and 0 bases, with 16 bases remaining between them. The CDR3 bases are TGTGCCAGCAGCTCCCCCCCCAGGGAACCCTCTGGAAACACCATATATTTT. It translates to CASSSPPREPSGNTIYF.

The V and J genes are TRBV19 and TRBJ1-5; 9 bases fit TRBD1. Per germline, CDR1 LNHDA and CDR2 SQIVND (reference sequence). This CDR3 comprises 18 residues. The junction had 15 bases not matched to a gene; V was cut back by 5 bases and J by 4 bases. CDR3 amino acids: CASSAGQGRILINQPQHF. CDR3 nucleotides: TGTGCCAGTAGTGCGGGACAGGGCCGTATTCTAATTAATCAGCCCCAGCATTTT.

The chain is built from TRBV13 and TRBJ2-1; 8 bases are shared with TRBD2. V shed 0 bases, J shed 7 bases, and the junction held 2 bases outside the gene matches. The CDR3 runs 14 residues. CDR1 is PRHDT and CDR2 is FYEKMQ in the germline V gene (reference sequence). The CDR3 loop reads CASSLGGRENEQFF. As DNA, the CDR3 is TGTGCCAGCAGCTTAGGCGGGAGGGAAAATGAGCAGTTCTTC. Full variable domain (missing parts from reference TRBV13 and TRBJ2-1): AAGVIQSPRHLIKEKRETATLKCYPIPRHDTVYWYQQGPGQDPQFLISFYEKMQSDKGSIPDRFSAQQFSDYHSELNMSSLELGDSALYFCASSLGGRENEQFFGPGTRLTVL.

This chain uses TRBV24-1 with TRBJ2-2; a possible D gene is TRBD1 (7 bases). Germline CDR1 is KGHDR and CDR2 is SFDVKD. The length of the CDR3 is 15 residues. V lost 5 bases and J 0 bases, leaving 9 bases between the germline ends. The CDR3 DNA reads TGTGCCACCAGTGGCAGGGGGGCGAACACCGGGGAGCTGTTTTTT. Its protein product is CATSGRGANTGELFF.

The V call is TRBV29-1, the J call TRBJ2-3; D may be TRBD1 (7 bases). The germline gives CDR1 SQVTM, CDR2 ANQGSEA. Trimming removed 5 bases at V and 0 bases at J, with 12 bases between. The CDR3 extends over 14 amino acids. The CDR3 is CSVQQGTSTDTQYF. CDR3 bases: TGCAGCGTTCAACAGGGGACTAGCACAGATACGCAGTATTTT.

There are many counts of this clone. The chain has TRBV5-4 and TRBJ2-2, with unresolved D. The CDR3 consists of 14 residues. With 3 bases removed from V and 2 bases from J, the gap between germline ends came to 8 bases. Germline V gene data show CDR1 as SGHNT and CDR2 as YYREEE (reference sequence). The chain's CDR3 is CASSYYSNTGELFF. CDR3 DNA sequence: TGTGCCAGCAGCTACTACTCTAACACCGGGGAGCTGTTTTTT.

The chain is built from TRBV7-9 and TRBJ1-2, with 7 bases that match TRBD1. This CDR3 spans 14 amino acids. Germline CDR1 and CDR2: SEHNR and FQNEAQ (reference sequence). After removal of 2 bases from V and 7 bases from J, the junction contained 7 bases not matched to a gene. CDR3 bases: TGTGCCAGCAGCTTACCCCAAAACAGGGGTGGCTACACCTTC. This gives the protein CASSLPQNRGGYTF.

This chain connects TRBV7-6 to TRBJ2-7; 9 bases fit TRBD1. Germline V gene sequence: CDR1 SGHVS, CDR2 FNYEAQ. The CDR3 consists of 18 residues. Germline trimming cut 0 bases from V and 4 bases from J; bases unmatched to any gene: 13. CDR3 nucleotide sequence: TGTGCCAGCAGCTTAGCCCGGACGAAAGGACAGGGGATTTACGAGCAGTACTTC. Its protein product is CASSLARTKGQGIYEQYF.

The chain combines TRBV18 with TRBJ1-2; 7 bases agree with TRBD1. V was clipped by 5 bases and J by 4 bases; unmatched bases: 7. Germline CDR1 KGHSH, CDR2 LQKENI. The CDR3 runs to 14 residues. CDR3 DNA: TGTGCCAGCTCATTTCGGACAGGATCCTATGGCTACACCTTC. This translates into CASSFRTGSYGYTF.